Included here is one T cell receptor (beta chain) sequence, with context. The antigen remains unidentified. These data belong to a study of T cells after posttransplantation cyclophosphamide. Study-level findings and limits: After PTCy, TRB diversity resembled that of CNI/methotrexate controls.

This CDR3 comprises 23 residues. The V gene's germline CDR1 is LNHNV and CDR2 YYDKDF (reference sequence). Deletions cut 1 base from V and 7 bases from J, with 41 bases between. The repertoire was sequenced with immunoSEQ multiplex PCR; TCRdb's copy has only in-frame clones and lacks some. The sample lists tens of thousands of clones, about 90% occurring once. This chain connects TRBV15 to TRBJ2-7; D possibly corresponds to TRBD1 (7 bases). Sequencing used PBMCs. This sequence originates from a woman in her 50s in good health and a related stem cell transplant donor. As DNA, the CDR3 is TGTGCCACCAGCAGAGGCCAAGGGGGCGCTCGGGCTAAGGCCCAAGGCCAGGGGGGAGAGCAGTACTTC. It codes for CATSRGQGGARAKAQGQGGEQYF.